This entry concerns a single TCR beta chain. This receptor's antigen is unknown. It has no much larger one-base neighbor in the sample; base qualities were not kept. Counted from cysteine to phenylalanine, this CDR3 has 14 amino acids. The entry retains the CDR3 DNA only, 42 bases that are in frame from base 1. Germline trimming: 4 bases from V, 4 bases from J; junction bases outside gene matches: 6. This sample is part of a study of response to subunit inactivated influenza vaccine (dated by TCRdb to the late 2010s). Regarding the study in general: To follow how T cells responded to a trivalent subunit inactivated influenza vaccine, the researchers relied on deep quantitative profiling of the T cell receptor repertoire.

Broad study findings and their caveats: The authors suggested that each seasonal influenza vaccination may recruit only a limited number of new T cells.

To prepare the library, RT-PCR was applied. The sequencer listed for this sample is Illumina HiSeq 2500. TCRdb's own reprocessing of the public reads used fastp at Q25 and MiXCR and kept productive beta chains. Each entry merges the rows of one CDR3 protein and shows their most common DNA and genes. The sample profile shows approximately 700,000 distinct CDR3 sequences; 15% to 18% of them were found once. Together, the top ten hold around a tenth of the sample. The sequence links TRBV12-3 or TRBV12-4 to TRBJ1-1; 7 bases in the middle match TRBD1. The receptor's source is a man aged 45-65 years who received an inactivated influenza vaccine. Donor details come from another sample of the same person, matched by shared clones. Sequenced here: PBMCs from blood, sampled roughly 12 days after vaccination. The bases are TGTGCCAGCAGTTCGGGACAGCGAGCCACTGAAGCTTTCTTT. This is translated as CASSSGQRATEAFF.